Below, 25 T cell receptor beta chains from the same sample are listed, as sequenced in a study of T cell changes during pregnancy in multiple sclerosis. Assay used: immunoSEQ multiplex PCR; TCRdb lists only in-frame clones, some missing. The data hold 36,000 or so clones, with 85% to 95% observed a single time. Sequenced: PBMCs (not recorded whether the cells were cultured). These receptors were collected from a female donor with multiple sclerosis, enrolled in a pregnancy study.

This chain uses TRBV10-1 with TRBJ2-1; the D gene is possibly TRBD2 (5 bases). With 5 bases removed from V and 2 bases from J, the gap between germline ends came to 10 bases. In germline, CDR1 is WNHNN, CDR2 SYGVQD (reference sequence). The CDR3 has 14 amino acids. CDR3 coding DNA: TGCGCCAGCAGTCGAGCGGTTACCTACAATGAGCAGTTCTTC. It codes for CASSRAVTYNEQFF.

The CDR3 sequence is CASSLVLAGGIGELFF. CDR3 coding DNA: TGTGCCAGCAGTTTAGTGCTAGCGGGAGGAATCGGGGAGCTGTTTTTT. The V call is TRBV27, the J call TRBJ2-2, with 11 bases identical to TRBD2. V was pared by 2 bases and J by 7 bases, with 6 bases of the junction left unmatched. Germline V gene lookup returns CDR1 MNHEY and CDR2 SMNVEV (reference sequence). The CDR3 is 16 residues long.

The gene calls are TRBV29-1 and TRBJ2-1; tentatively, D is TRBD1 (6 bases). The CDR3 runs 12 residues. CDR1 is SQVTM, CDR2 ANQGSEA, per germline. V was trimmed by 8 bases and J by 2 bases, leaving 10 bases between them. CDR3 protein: CSSGGAYNEQFF. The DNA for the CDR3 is TGCAGCAGTGGGGGCGCCTACAATGAGCAGTTCTTC.

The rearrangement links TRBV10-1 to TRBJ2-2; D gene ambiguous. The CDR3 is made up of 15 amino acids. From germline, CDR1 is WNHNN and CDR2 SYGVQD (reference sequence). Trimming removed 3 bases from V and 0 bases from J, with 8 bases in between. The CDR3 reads CASSDYGANTGELFF. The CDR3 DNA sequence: TGCGCCAGCAGTGACTACGGCGCGAACACCGGGGAGCTGTTTTTT.

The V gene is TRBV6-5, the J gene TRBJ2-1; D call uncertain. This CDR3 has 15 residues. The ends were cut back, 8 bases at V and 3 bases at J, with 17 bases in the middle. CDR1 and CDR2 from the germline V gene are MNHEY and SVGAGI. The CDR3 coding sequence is TGTGCCAGCGCAACTCTAGGGCGGAACTACAATGAGCAGTTCTTC. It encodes CASATLGRNYNEQFF.

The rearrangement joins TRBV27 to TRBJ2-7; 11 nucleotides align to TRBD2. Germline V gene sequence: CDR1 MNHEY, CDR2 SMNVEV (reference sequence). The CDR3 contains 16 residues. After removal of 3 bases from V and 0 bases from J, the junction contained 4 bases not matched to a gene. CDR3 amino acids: CASSFPTSGGSYEQYF. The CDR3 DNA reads TGTGCCAGCAGTTTCCCCACTAGCGGGGGCTCCTACGAGCAGTACTTC.

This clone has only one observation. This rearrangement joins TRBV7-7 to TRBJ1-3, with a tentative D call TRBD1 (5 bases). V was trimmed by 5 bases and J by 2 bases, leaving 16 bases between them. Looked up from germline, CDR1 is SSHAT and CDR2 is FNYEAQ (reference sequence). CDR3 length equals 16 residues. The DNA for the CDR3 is TGTGCCAGCAGCCCGAACGGACCGGGGCCTGGAAACACCATATATTTT. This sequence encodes CASSPNGPGPGNTIYF.

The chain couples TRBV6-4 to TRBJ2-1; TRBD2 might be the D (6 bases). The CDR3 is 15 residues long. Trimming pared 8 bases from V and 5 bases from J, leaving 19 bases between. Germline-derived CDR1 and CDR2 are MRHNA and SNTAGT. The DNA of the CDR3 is TGTGCCAGCTACGCGGACGGGACTGATAACAATGAGCAGTTCTTC. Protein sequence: CASYADGTDNNEQFF.

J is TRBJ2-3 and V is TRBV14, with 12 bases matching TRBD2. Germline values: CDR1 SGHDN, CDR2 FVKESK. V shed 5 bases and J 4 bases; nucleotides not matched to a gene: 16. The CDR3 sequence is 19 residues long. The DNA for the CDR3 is TGTGCCAGCAGCACCCCCTGGAGACTAGCGGGAGAGTGCGCAGATACGCAGTATTTT. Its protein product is CASSTPWRLAGECADTQYF.

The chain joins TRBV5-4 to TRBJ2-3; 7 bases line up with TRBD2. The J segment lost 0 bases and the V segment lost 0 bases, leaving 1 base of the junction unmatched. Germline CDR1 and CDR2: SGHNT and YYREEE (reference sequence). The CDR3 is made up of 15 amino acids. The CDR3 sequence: CASSLGLASTDTQYF. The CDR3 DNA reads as TGTGCCAGCAGCTTGGGACTAGCTAGCACAGATACGCAGTATTTT.

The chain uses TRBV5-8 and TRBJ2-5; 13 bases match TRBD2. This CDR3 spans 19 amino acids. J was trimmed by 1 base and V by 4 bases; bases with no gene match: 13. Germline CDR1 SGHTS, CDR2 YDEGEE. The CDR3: CASSLRLAGGSWAQETQYF. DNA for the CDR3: TGTGCCAGCAGCCTTAGACTAGCGGGAGGTTCATGGGCCCAAGAGACCCAGTACTTC.

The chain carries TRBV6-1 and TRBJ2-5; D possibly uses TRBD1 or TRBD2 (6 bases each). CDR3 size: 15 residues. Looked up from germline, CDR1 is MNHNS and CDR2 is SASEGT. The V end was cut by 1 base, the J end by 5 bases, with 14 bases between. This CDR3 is CASSEEGGLRETQYF. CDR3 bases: TGTGCCAGCAGTGAAGAAGGGGGGCTGAGGGAGACCCAGTACTTC.

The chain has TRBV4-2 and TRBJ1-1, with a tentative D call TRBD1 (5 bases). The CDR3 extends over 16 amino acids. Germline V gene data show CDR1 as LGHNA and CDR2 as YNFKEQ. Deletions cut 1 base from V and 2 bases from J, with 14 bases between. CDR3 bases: TGTGCCAGCAGCCAAGGCGGGGCAGGGCCCAACACTGAAGCTTTCTTT. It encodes CASSQGGAGPNTEAFF.

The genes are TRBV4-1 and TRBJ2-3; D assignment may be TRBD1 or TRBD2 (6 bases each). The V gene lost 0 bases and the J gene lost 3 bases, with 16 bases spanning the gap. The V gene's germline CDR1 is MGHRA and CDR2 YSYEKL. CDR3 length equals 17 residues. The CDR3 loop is CASSQDYAGGGTDTQYF. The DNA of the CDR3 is TGCGCCAGCAGCCAAGATTACGCCGGAGGGGGTACAGATACGCAGTATTTT.

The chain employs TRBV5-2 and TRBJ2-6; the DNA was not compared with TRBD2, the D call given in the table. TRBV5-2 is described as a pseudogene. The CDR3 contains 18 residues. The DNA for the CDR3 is TGTGCCAGCAAGAGCCATGGAGATACACAAAGTCGGGCCAACGTCCTGACTTTC. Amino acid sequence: CASKSHGDTQSRANVLTF.

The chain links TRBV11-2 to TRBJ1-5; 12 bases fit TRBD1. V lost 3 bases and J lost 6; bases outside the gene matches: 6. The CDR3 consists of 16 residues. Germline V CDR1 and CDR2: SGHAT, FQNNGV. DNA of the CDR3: TGTGCCAGCAGCTTGGTCGGGACAGGGGGCGGTCAGCCCCAGCATTTT. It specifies CASSLVGTGGGQPQHF.

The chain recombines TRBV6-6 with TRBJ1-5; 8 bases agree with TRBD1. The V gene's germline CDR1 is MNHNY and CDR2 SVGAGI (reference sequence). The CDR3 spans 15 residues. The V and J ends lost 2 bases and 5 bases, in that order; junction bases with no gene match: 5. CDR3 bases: TGTGCCAGCAGTTACAGGCAGGGGGCGTATCAGCCCCAGCATTTT. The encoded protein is CASSYRQGAYQPQHF.

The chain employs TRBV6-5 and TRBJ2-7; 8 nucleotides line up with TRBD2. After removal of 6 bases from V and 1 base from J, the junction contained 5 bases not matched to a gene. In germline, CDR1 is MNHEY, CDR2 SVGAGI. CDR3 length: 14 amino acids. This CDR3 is CASSLTSESYEQYF. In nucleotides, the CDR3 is TGTGCCAGCAGCTTGACTAGCGAGTCCTACGAGCAGTACTTC.

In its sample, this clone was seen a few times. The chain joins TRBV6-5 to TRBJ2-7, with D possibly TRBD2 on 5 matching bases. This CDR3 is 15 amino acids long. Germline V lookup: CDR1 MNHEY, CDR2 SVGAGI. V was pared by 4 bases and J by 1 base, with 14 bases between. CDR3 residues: CASSWTHSGSYEQYF. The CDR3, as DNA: TGTGCCAGCAGTTGGACCCACAGCGGATCCTACGAGCAGTACTTC.

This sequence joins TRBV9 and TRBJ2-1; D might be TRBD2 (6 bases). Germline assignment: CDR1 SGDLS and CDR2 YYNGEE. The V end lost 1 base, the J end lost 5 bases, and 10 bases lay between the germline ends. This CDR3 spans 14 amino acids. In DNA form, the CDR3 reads TGTGCCAGCAGCGTAAGAGCGGGTAACAATGAGCAGTTCTTC. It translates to CASSVRAGNNEQFF.

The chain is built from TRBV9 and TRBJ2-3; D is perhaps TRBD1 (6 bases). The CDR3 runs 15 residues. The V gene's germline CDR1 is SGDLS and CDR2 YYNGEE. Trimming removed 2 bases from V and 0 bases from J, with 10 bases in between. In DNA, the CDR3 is TGTGCCAGCAGCGTGGGGACACTTAGCACAGATACGCAGTATTTT. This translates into CASSVGTLSTDTQYF.

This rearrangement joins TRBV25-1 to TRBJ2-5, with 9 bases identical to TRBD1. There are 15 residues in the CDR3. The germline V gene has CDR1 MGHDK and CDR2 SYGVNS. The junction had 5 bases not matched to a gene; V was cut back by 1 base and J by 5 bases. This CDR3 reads CASSESGTGRETQYF. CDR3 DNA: TGTGCCAGCAGTGAATCGGGGACAGGGAGGGAGACCCAGTACTTC.

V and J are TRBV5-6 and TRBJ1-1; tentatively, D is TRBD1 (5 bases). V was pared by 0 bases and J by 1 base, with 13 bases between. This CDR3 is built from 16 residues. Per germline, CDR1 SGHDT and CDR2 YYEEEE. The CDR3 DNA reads TGTGCCAGCAGCTTGGGGATAGGGACGAGGAACACTGAAGCTTTCTTT. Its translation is CASSLGIGTRNTEAFF. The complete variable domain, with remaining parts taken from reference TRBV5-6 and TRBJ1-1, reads DAGVTQSPTHLIKTRGQQVTLRCSPKSGHDTVSWYQQALGQGPQFIFQYYEEEERQRGNFPDRFSGHQFPNYSSELNVNALLLGDSALYLCASSLGIGTRNTEAFFGQGTRLTVV.

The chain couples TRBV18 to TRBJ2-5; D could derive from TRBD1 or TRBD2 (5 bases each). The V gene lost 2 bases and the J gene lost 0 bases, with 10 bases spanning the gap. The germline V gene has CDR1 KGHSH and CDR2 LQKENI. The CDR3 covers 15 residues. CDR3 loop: CASSPVGGYQETQYF. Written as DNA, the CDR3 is TGTGCCAGCTCACCAGTTGGGGGTTACCAAGAGACCCAGTACTTC.

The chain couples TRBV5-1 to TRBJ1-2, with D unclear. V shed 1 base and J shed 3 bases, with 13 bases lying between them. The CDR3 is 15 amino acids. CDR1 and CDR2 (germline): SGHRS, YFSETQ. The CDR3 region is CASSLIAGEDYGYTF. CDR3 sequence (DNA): TGCGCCAGCAGCTTGATTGCTGGGGAGGACTATGGCTACACCTTC. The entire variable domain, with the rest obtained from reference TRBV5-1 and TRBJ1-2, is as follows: KAGVTQTPRYLIKTRGQQVTLSCSPISGHRSVSWYQQTPGQGLQFLFEYFSETQRNKGNFPGRFSGRQFSNSRSEMNVSTLELGDSALYLCASSLIAGEDYGYTFGSGTRLTVV.